This T cell receptor beta chain was sequenced for a study of T cells expressing NK-cell markers. General study points: In five or six donors, dominant CD3+CD56+NKG2C+ clonotypes ranked among the top 10 CD8+ clonotypes.

The CDR3 consists of 13 residues. Germline CDR1 SQVTM, CDR2 ANQGSEA. TCRdb reprocessed the 5' RACE reads and keeps a single row for each CDR3 protein, giving no DNA. The record lists some 460,000 distinct CDR3 sequences, of which the ten most abundant hold about 1.5%. For this clonotype: What it recognizes is unknown.

This clonotype was sampled from a woman aged 45 to 65 in good health. The rearrangement joins TRBV29-1 to TRBJ1-2; TCRdb lists TRBD1, though no DNA is available to test this call. The sequenced sample consisted of blood T cells: a sorted CD56 or NKG2C T cell subset, CD4+ or CD8+ T cells, or bulk PBMC T cells (not recorded which). The CDR3 region is CSARDRGTGGYTF. The full variable domain, completed using reference TRBV29-1 and TRBJ1-2, is SAVISQKPSRDICQRGTSLTIQCQVDSQVTMMFWYRQQPGQSLTLIATANQGSEATYESGFVIDKFPISRPNLTFSTLTVSNMSPEDSSIYLCSARDRGTGGYTFGSGTRLTVV.